This note documents a single T cell receptor (beta chain) sequence. This receptor's antigen is unknown. Per-base qualities were not stored, and no clone one base away is much larger. The source of the sample is a study of blood T cell repertoires in COVID-19 (dated by TCRdb to 2020 to 2022). Notes on the research overall: Samples covering the acute and convalescent phases of COVID-19 were provided by collaborators in the United States, Italy and Spain. The prospective study material was composed of cDNA or gDNA derived from T cells, B-cell-depleted T cells, or PBMCs. Subjects who had been exposed to COVID-19, were actively infected with it, or had recovered from it provided the deeply sampled blood TCRbeta repertoires that made up the dataset. A freely available public database, intended as a resource for researchers studying the immune response to SARS-CoV-2, is where the repertoires were released. Samples were obtained from the ongoing ImmuneRACE study (first 160 participants) and from about 1,300 subjects provided by 6 global collaborators. A de-identified subject ID, COVID-19 status, age in years and sex were almost always included in the sample metadata. HLA class I and class II types, where available, came from metadata supplied by the sample provider rather than from assay-based typing. Summary of the overall study and its limitations: How much clinical and demographic metadata was included differed by source and by participant, and the metadata was provided uncurated.

The immunoSEQ Assay, a bias-controlled multiplex PCR, was used to amplify TCRbeta CDR3 regions from genomic DNA. The study's own analysis went as follows. The number of nucleated cells in each sample was estimated by amplification of reference gene primers within the assay. Sequence reads were collapsed and filtered to measure the absolute abundance of every unique TCRbeta CDR3 rearrangement. Productive Simpson clonality was computed per sample as the square root of Simpson's diversity index over productive rearrangements. In its TCRdb copy, this immuneACCESS table keeps in-frame sequences only and misses some clones. Where compared with another copy, unresolved V genes explain less than half of these, and the others have no known cause. V, J and clone size are those of that table, while D and trimming were read from the DNA. This sample lists approximately 260,000 clones; about 81% were detected once. The ten largest clonotypes hold over 4% of the sample.

Participants in the prospective study were aged roughly 18 to 95 years, lived in 20 to 25 United States geographic areas, and enrolled through a virtual design. Cohort assignment in the prospective study relied on participant-reported clinical history from a screening survey and a study questionnaire. In the prospective study, mobile phlebotomists collected whole blood, serum and a nasopharyngeal or oropharyngeal swab from each participant. Additional blood draws and questionnaires over a 2-month period could optionally be provided by prospective study participants. Before DNA extraction, prospective study blood samples were shipped either frozen or at room temperature. The trim is 4 bases for V and 3 bases for J, with a gap of 9 bases between the germline ends. Including cysteine and phenylalanine, the CDR3 has 13 amino acids. Only the CDR3 part of the read is kept: 39 bases, read in frame from the first base.

Sequences were obtained from PBMCs or T cells enriched from blood (not recorded which). This receptor was identified in a man between 25 and 39 years old with acute COVID-19. The rearrangement joined TRBV12-3 or TRBV12-4 to TRBJ1-1; a tentative D call is TRBD1 (5 bases match). The CDR3 reads CASSWGVDTEAFF. Here is the DNA: TGTGCCAGCAGTTGGGGGGTGGACACTGAAGCTTTCTTT.